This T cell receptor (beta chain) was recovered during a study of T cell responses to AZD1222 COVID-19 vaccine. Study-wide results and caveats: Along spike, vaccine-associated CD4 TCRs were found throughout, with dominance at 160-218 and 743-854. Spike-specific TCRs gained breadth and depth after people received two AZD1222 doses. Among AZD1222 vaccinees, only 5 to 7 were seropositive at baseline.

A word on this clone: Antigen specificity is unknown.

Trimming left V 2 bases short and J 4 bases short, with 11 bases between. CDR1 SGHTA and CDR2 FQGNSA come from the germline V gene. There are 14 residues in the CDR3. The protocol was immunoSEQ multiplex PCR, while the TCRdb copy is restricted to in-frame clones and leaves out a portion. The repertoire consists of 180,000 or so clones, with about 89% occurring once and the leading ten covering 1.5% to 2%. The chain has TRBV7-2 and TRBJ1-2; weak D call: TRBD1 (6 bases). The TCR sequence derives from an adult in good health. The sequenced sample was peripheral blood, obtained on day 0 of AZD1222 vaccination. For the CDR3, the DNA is TGTGCCAGCAGCTTATTAACAGGGACCTATGGCTACACCTTC. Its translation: CASSLLTGTYGYTF.